The entry below describes one T cell receptor (beta chain). Antigen: not known. PCR used 60 Vbeta primers and 13 Jbeta primers. Profiling relied on immunoSEQ multiplex PCR, and the TCRdb table lists in-frame clones only, not all of them. Seen here are over 150,000 clones, approximately 71% observed once, and the top ten hold roughly 5%. These data originate in a study of cytomegalovirus exposure and HLA in healthy donors. As for the study in general: An early data release held tens of millions of unique TCRs from HLA-typed donors. General study points: The only immune exposure information that was available was CMV serostatus. Fewer N-insertions than the 666-donor mean were reportedly shown by an Asian-associated ancestry cluster in a later analysis.

The germline gives CDR1 MNHNS, CDR2 SASEGT. This CDR3 is 17 amino acids long. Trimming removed 1 base at V and 3 bases at J, with 15 bases between. The sequencing sample was made of PBMCs. The sequence came from a male donor in good health and CMV-seronegative. The chain uses TRBV6-1 and TRBJ1-4, with D possibly TRBD1 on 5 matching bases. The CDR3 loop is CASSEEAGSGANEKLFF. CDR3 coding DNA: TGTGCCAGCAGTGAAGAGGCAGGGAGCGGGGCTAATGAAAAACTGTTTTTT.